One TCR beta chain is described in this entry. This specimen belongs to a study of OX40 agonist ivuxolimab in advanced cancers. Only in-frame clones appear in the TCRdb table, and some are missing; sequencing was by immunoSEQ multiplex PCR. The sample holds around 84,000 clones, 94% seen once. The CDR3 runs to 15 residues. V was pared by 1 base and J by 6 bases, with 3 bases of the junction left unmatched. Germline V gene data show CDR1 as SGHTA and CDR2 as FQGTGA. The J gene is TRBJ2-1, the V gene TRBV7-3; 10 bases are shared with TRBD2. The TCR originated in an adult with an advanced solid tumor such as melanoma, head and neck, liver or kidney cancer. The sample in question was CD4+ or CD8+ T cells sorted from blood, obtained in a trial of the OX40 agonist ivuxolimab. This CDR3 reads CASSLRAGGPNEQFF. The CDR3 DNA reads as TGTGCCAGCAGCTTAAGAGCGGGAGGGCCCAATGAGCAGTTCTTC.